This T cell receptor beta chain comes out of a study of T cells expressing NK-cell markers (TCRdb year 2020). At the level of the whole study: TCR beta-chain repertoires were profiled in sorted CD3+CD56+NKG2C+, CD3+CD56+NKG2C- and CD3+CD56-NKG2C+ T-cell subsets from seven or eight donors. Among the eight sequenced donors, only one was HCMV-seronegative, while the other seven were HCMV-seropositive. All eight donors whose samples were sequenced were randomly selected healthy volunteers, three of them men and five women. The libraries were sequenced on Illumina HiSeq 2000/2500, MiSeq or NextSeq, producing 2 x 150 bp reads. Points the paper makes about the study in general: Those dominant clonotypes were again the most abundant among CD3+CD56-NKG2C+ cells in a handful of donors, at about 28.3-65%. Whether the expanded NKG2C-expressing T cell clones were specific for HCMV antigens was left unclear. In six donors, the dominant CD3+CD56+NKG2C+ clonotypes ranked among the top 10 CD8+ clonotypes, making up roughly 1.0-7.0% of CD8+ T cells.

The CDR3 numbers 14 residues from cysteine through phenylalanine. Only the protein is available. The instrument given in TCRdb is Illumina HiSeq 2000. 5'RACE template switching, by which a universal primer site and unique molecular identifiers were added, was used to make TCR beta cDNA libraries. Priming for cDNA synthesis came from the TCR beta constant segment, and two successive PCR amplification steps followed. The original pipeline was this. MIGEC was used to demultiplex reads and group the reads by UMI, and MiTCR was used to assemble and quantify clonotypes. To exclude erroneous sequences, only TCR cDNA sequences supported by at least two reads were retained. Downstream repertoire analysis used the tcR package, and clonotypes were matched across fractions by CDR3 nucleotide sequence plus V segment. VDJmatch was used to annotate antigen specificity against VDJdb, with one amino acid substitution in CDR3 allowed. One entry per CDR3 protein sequence results from the TCRdb reprocessing of the reads, with DNA left out. The V and J calls reflect TCRdb's pipeline rather than the authors' work. This sample's table lists roughly 110,000 distinct CDR3 sequences. The ten largest clones add up to 18% of the sample.

In the case of this clonotype: It lacks a known antigen.

To determine HCMV serostatus, a commercial ELISA kit was used to detect HCMV-specific IgG in serum. Ficoll density gradient centrifugation was used to isolate peripheral blood mononuclear cells from blood. Sequencing input: blood T cells: a sorted CD56 or NKG2C T cell subset, CD4+ or CD8+ T cells, or bulk PBMC T cells (not recorded which). The V and J genes are TRBV23-1 and TRBJ2-5; there is no DNA to check the TCRdb D call of TRBD2. TRBV23-1 is recorded as an ORF, its role being uncertain. The receptor's source is a woman aged 18 to 75 in good health. The CDR3 protein: CASPNWDCQETQYF.